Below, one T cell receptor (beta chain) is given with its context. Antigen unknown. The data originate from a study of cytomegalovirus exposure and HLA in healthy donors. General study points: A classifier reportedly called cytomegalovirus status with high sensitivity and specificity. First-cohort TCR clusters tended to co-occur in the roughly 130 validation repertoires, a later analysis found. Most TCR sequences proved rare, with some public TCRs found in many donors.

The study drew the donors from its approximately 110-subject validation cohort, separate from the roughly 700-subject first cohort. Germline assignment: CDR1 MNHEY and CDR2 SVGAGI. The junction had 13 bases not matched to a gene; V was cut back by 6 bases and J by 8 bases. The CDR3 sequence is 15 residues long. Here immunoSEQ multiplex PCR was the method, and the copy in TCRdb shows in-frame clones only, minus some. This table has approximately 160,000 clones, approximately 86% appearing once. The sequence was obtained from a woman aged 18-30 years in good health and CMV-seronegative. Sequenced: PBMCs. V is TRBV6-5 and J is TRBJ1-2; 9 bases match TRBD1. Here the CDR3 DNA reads TGTGCCAGCAGGCAGTTTACAGGGGGCGCGGGCGGCTACACCTTC. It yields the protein CASRQFTGGAGGYTF.